This T cell receptor (beta chain) appears in the sequencing data of a study of T cell changes during pregnancy in multiple sclerosis. Method: immunoSEQ multiplex PCR; TCRdb's copy keeps in-frame clones and lacks some. Counted here are 61,000 or so clones, over 85% occurring once; the ten biggest clones make up approximately 0.36%. Sequencing used CD4+ T cells from peripheral blood mononuclear cells, obtained before pregnancy. This sequence was found in a female donor with multiple sclerosis, enrolled in a pregnancy study.

The CDR3 here is CASSSDMGNEKLFF. In DNA form, the CDR3 reads TGTGCCAGCAGCTCTGACATGGGTAATGAAAAACTGTTTTTT. The chain is built from TRBV5-4 and TRBJ1-4, with D unresolved. V lost 3 bases, J lost 4 bases, and 10 bases lay in between. Germline CDR1 reads SGHNT; CDR2 reads YYREEE (reference sequence). The CDR3 has 14 residues.